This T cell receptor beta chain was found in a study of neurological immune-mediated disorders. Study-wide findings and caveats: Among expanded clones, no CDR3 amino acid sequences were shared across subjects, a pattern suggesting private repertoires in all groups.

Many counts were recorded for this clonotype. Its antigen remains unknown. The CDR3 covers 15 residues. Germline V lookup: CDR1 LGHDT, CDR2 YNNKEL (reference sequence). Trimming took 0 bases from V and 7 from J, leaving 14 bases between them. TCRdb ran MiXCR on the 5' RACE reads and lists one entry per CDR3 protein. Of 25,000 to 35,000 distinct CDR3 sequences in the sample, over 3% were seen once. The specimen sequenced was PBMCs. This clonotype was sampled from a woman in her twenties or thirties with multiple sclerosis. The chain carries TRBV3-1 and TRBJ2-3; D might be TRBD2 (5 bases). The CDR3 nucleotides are TGTGCCAGCAGCCAAGAATCTAGCCGACCTAATACGCAGTATTTT. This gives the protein CASSQESSRPNTQYF.